The rows below give T cell receptor beta chains drawn from one sample of a study of blood T cell repertoires in COVID-19. TCRdb's copy holds only in-frame clones and misses some; the assay was immunoSEQ multiplex PCR. The table lists tens of thousands of clones, around four fifths of them singletons. The sample comprised peripheral blood. The source is a human donor in a cohort sampled during active COVID-19. Both conserved end residues are part of each CDR3. Not all rows give a size; the values are once, few, many and, for expanded clones, a class.

size: once; length: 15; V: TRBV29-1; J: TRBJ1-1; CDR3: CSLKGGGARNTEAFF
size: -; length: 11; V: TRBV9; J: TRBJ2-7; CDR3: CASSRTWEQYF
size: -; length: 15; V: TRBV25-1; J: TRBJ2-1; CDR3: CASSDPGGTYNEQFF
size: -; length: 17; V: TRBV19; J: TRBJ1-3; CDR3: CASRDVDRGTVGNTIYF
size: -; length: 14; V: TRBV19; J: TRBJ1-2; CDR3: CASSPGTANYGYTF
size: few; length: 11; V: TRBV28; J: TRBJ2-7; CDR3: CASSSEYEQYF
size: -; length: 14; V: TRBV5-5; J: TRBJ2-7; CDR3: CASSTGPVAYEQYF
size: -; length: 16; V: TRBV6-4; J: TRBJ2-1; CDR3: CASSEGDRVSYNEQFF
size: -; length: 15; V: TRBV3-1/TRBV3-2; J: TRBJ1-3; CDR3: CASSQTRTTGNTIYF
size: -; length: 15; V: TRBV4-1; J: TRBJ2-7; CDR3: CASSRPTGQGYEQYF